A selection of T cell receptor beta chains follows, all from one sample in a study of control samples from healthy donors and cancer patients. Method: immunoSEQ multiplex PCR; TCRdb's copy keeps in-frame clones and lacks some. The sample yields 120,000 or so clones, 80% to 90% seen once. Input material: blood. These receptors were collected from a man aged 60 to 69 in good health. Each CDR3 is given with its conserved first and last residue. The order of the fields is clone size, V gene, D gene, J gene, CDR3 DNA, CDR3 protein. D genes are given only for firm matches. Size is omitted from some rows. Given values are once, few, many or a class for expanded clones.

abundance: NA; v_gene: TRBV28; d_gene: TRBD1; j_gene: TRBJ2-7; CDR3nt: TGTGCCAGCAGTTACAGGGGGACAACAGAATACGAGCAGTACTTC; CDR3aa: CASSYRGTTEYEQYF
abundance: NA; v_gene: TRBV6-1; d_gene: TRBD2; j_gene: TRBJ2-3; CDR3nt: TGTGCCAGCAGTGGGGCTAGCGGGGGGTCTAGCACAGATACGCAGTATTTT; CDR3aa: CASSGASGGSSTDTQYF
abundance: NA; v_gene: TRBV9; d_gene: NA; j_gene: TRBJ2-3; CDR3nt: TGTGCCAGCAGGTATTTATCAGGGTCCTCCACAGATACGCAGTATTTT; CDR3aa: CASRYLSGSSTDTQYF
abundance: NA; v_gene: TRBV11-2; d_gene: NA; j_gene: TRBJ2-1; CDR3nt: TGTGCCAGCAGCTTAGTAGGACCCTACAATGAGCAGTTCTTC; CDR3aa: CASSLVGPYNEQFF
abundance: NA; v_gene: TRBV11-2; d_gene: TRBD2; j_gene: TRBJ2-3; CDR3nt: TGTGCCAGCAGCTTACGCGGCGGGGGGGATACGCAGTATTTT; CDR3aa: CASSLRGGGDTQYF
abundance: once; v_gene: TRBV19; d_gene: NA; j_gene: TRBJ1-4; CDR3nt: TGTGCCAGTAGTAGTCTCTCAGGAGGGGATGAAAAACTGTTTTTT; CDR3aa: CASSSLSGGDEKLFF
abundance: once; v_gene: TRBV27; d_gene: NA; j_gene: TRBJ2-7; CDR3nt: TGTGCCAGCAGTCTCCACTCTATTGGCTACGAGCAGTACTTC; CDR3aa: CASSLHSIGYEQYF
abundance: NA; v_gene: TRBV9; d_gene: NA; j_gene: TRBJ2-3; CDR3nt: TGTGCCAGCAGCGTTATGGGTTTAGGGTCCGATACGCAGTATTTT; CDR3aa: CASSVMGLGSDTQYF
abundance: NA; v_gene: TRBV5-1; d_gene: NA; j_gene: TRBJ2-7; CDR3nt: TGCGCCAGCAGCTTGGCCCCCGGGACTGGGAGCTCCTACGAGCAGTACTTC; CDR3aa: CASSLAPGTGSSYEQYF
abundance: NA; v_gene: TRBV11-2; d_gene: NA; j_gene: TRBJ1-5; CDR3nt: TGTGCCAGCACCACCTCGGGTCGAAGAAATCAGCCCCAGCATTTT; CDR3aa: CASTTSGRRNQPQHF
abundance: NA; v_gene: TRBV29-1; d_gene: TRBD1; j_gene: TRBJ1-2; CDR3nt: TGCAGCGTAACCGGGACAGGGATCTATGGCTACACCTTC; CDR3aa: CSVTGTGIYGYTF
abundance: NA; v_gene: TRBV28; d_gene: TRBD2; j_gene: TRBJ2-7; CDR3nt: TGTGCCAGCAGTAGCGGGGGGGTAATGAACGAGCAGTACTTC; CDR3aa: CASSSGGVMNEQYF
abundance: NA; v_gene: TRBV19; d_gene: TRBD1; j_gene: TRBJ1-1; CDR3nt: TGTGCCAGTAGCCTTCCCTGGGACAGGGGGCTGAACACTGAAGCTTTCTTT; CDR3aa: CASSLPWDRGLNTEAFF
abundance: NA; v_gene: TRBV7-9; d_gene: TRBD1; j_gene: TRBJ1-2; CDR3nt: TGTGCCAGCAGCGAGGGACAGGGGAGAGGCTATGGCTACACCTTC; CDR3aa: CASSEGQGRGYGYTF
abundance: NA; v_gene: TRBV7-2; d_gene: TRBD1; j_gene: TRBJ1-4; CDR3nt: TGTGCCAGCAGGCCAGAGGGACAGGGATATGAAAAACTGTTTTTT; CDR3aa: CASRPEGQGYEKLFF
abundance: NA; v_gene: TRBV19; d_gene: TRBD2; j_gene: TRBJ2-7; CDR3nt: TGTGCCAGTAGTACGCGGGGGGTCCTTTCCGAGCAGTACTTC; CDR3aa: CASSTRGVLSEQYF
abundance: NA; v_gene: TRBV19; d_gene: NA; j_gene: TRBJ1-5; CDR3nt: TGTGCCAGTAGTATAGAAGCAGGTTCCCCCGGGAATCAGCCCCAGCATTTT; CDR3aa: CASSIEAGSPGNQPQHF
abundance: NA; v_gene: TRBV7-2; d_gene: TRBD1; j_gene: TRBJ1-1; CDR3nt: TGTGCCAGCAGCCACAGGGGTTCGATGAACACTGAAGCTTTCTTT; CDR3aa: CASSHRGSMNTEAFF
abundance: few; v_gene: TRBV11-2; d_gene: TRBD1; j_gene: TRBJ1-1; CDR3nt: TGTGCCAGCAGCCCGCGACAGGGGGAGAACACTGAAGCTTTCTTT; CDR3aa: CASSPRQGENTEAFF
abundance: NA; v_gene: TRBV27; d_gene: TRBD1; j_gene: TRBJ1-4; CDR3nt: TGTGCCAGCAGTTTACAGGGGGCGCGTGAAAAACTGTTTTTT; CDR3aa: CASSLQGAREKLFF
abundance: once; v_gene: TRBV28; d_gene: NA; j_gene: TRBJ2-1; CDR3nt: TGTGCCAGCAGAGGGGTCAGGGGCTGGGAGCAGTTCTTC; CDR3aa: CASRGVRGWEQFF
abundance: NA; v_gene: TRBV24-1; d_gene: NA; j_gene: TRBJ1-4; CDR3nt: TGTGCCACCAGTGATTTGGGGGGGCCGAATGAAAAACTGTTTTTT; CDR3aa: CATSDLGGPNEKLFF
abundance: once; v_gene: TRBV19; d_gene: NA; j_gene: TRBJ2-2; CDR3nt: TGTGCCAGTAGTCTAGCAGGGTATACCGGGGAGCTGTTTTTT; CDR3aa: CASSLAGYTGELFF
abundance: NA; v_gene: TRBV19; d_gene: NA; j_gene: TRBJ1-1; CDR3nt: TGTGCCAGTAAGGGAGGATACACTGAAGCTTTCTTT; CDR3aa: CASKGGYTEAFF
abundance: NA; v_gene: TRBV19; d_gene: NA; j_gene: TRBJ1-5; CDR3nt: TGTGCCAGTAGTACGGGGTTGGGGGATGTTCTCAATCAGCCCCAGCATTTT; CDR3aa: CASSTGLGDVLNQPQHF
abundance: NA; v_gene: TRBV14; d_gene: NA; j_gene: TRBJ2-7; CDR3nt: TGTGCCAGCAGCCACTTATCGTGGGAGCAGTACTTC; CDR3aa: CASSHLSWEQYF
abundance: NA; v_gene: TRBV19; d_gene: NA; j_gene: TRBJ1-1; CDR3nt: TGTGCCAGTAGTTTTGGGGGCGCAGAGACTGAAGCTTTCTTT; CDR3aa: CASSFGGAETEAFF
abundance: NA; v_gene: TRBV2; d_gene: TRBD1; j_gene: TRBJ1-2; CDR3nt: TGTGCCAGCAGTGAAGCCCGATCTGGTAATCTAGGGACAGGTGATGGCTACACCTTC; CDR3aa: CASSEARSGNLGTGDGYTF
abundance: NA; v_gene: TRBV28; d_gene: NA; j_gene: TRBJ1-6; CDR3nt: TGTGCCAGCAGTTTATTCGGGATTAATTCACCCCTCCACTTT; CDR3aa: CASSLFGINSPLHF
abundance: NA; v_gene: TRBV15; d_gene: NA; j_gene: TRBJ1-5; CDR3nt: TGTGCCACCAGCAAAGGGGCGAATCAGCCCCAGCATTTT; CDR3aa: CATSKGANQPQHF
abundance: once; v_gene: TRBV12-3/TRBV12-4; d_gene: NA; j_gene: TRBJ2-7; CDR3nt: TGTGCCAGCAGTTTACGGGGCTACGAGCAGTACTTC; CDR3aa: CASSLRGYEQYF
abundance: NA; v_gene: TRBV28; d_gene: NA; j_gene: TRBJ2-7; CDR3nt: TGTGCCAGCGGTACAGGGACCGCTGTTGCCTACGAGCAGTACTTC; CDR3aa: CASGTGTAVAYEQYF
abundance: NA; v_gene: TRBV4-3; d_gene: NA; j_gene: TRBJ2-3; CDR3nt: TGCGCCAGCAGCCATACACAGGGCATCACAGATACGCAGTATTTT; CDR3aa: CASSHTQGITDTQYF
abundance: NA; v_gene: TRBV4-3; d_gene: NA; j_gene: TRBJ1-2; CDR3nt: TGCGCCAGCAGCCACCGCGGAGCTTATGGCTACACCTTC; CDR3aa: CASSHRGAYGYTF
abundance: NA; v_gene: TRBV30; d_gene: NA; j_gene: TRBJ1-1; CDR3nt: TGTGCCTGGAGGAAAACAGGGAACACTGAAGCTTTCTTT; CDR3aa: CAWRKTGNTEAFF
abundance: NA; v_gene: TRBV18; d_gene: TRBD1; j_gene: TRBJ1-1; CDR3nt: TGTGCCAGCTCACCGTCTCGACAGGGCGGGGTCACTGAAGCTTTCTTT; CDR3aa: CASSPSRQGGVTEAFF